The source of this T cell receptor (beta chain) is a study of T cells in Graves' hyperthyroidism and ophthalmopathy. Amplification yielded TCR beta CDR3 regions, with RNA transcripts as the source. An initial round of RT-PCR targeting the TCR CDR3 relied on the HTBI primer set. TCRdb reprocessed the multiplex PCR reads with MiXCR, giving one entry per CDR3 protein. The sample holds 300,000 to 450,000 distinct CDR3 sequences; about 18% are singletons and the top ten take over 35%. Germline CDR1 reads MNHEY; CDR2 reads SVGEGT. The CDR3 covers 16 residues. Trimming shortened V by 4 bases and J by 3 bases, and 16 bases separated the two germline ends.

The rearrangement links TRBV6-2 or TRBV6-3 to TRBJ1-5; D is unclear. This clonotype was obtained from a man aged 18 to 30 with Graves' ophthalmopathy. Specimen: blood. CDR3 nucleotides: TGTGCCAGCAGTTCCGTCGAGGGAGGGTCCAATCAGCCCCAGCATTTT. It translates to CASSSVEGGSNQPQHF.